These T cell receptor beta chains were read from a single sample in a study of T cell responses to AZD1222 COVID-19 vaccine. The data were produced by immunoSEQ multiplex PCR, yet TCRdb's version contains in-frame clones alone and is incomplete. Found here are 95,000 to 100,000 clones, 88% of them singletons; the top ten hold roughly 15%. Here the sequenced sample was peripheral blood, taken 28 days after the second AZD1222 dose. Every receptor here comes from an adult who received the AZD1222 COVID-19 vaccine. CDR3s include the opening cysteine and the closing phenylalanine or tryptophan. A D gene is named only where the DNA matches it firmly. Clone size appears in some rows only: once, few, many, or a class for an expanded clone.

TGTGCCAGCAGCCAATACCCAGCAGGGGACAATCAGCCCCAGCATTTT	CASSQYPAGDNQPQHF	-	few	TRBJ1-5	TRBV4-2
TGTGCCAGCAGCTTAAGGGCAGGACTAGCGGGAGGGGAGCAGTACTTC	CASSLRAGLAGGEQYF	TRBD2	-	TRBJ2-7	TRBV7-2
TGTGCCAGCAGCTCGGGACTAGCGGGGGATCAGTTCTTC	CASSSGLAGDQFF	TRBD2	-	TRBJ2-1	TRBV11-1
TGTGCCAGCAGCTTAGGGTCCCTAGCGGATCGCTACAATGAGCAGTTCTTC	CASSLGSLADRYNEQFF	TRBD2	-	TRBJ2-1	TRBV11-2
TGTGCCAGCTCCCTTCTGGGTAGCACAGATACGCAGTATTTT	CASSLLGSTDTQYF	-	-	TRBJ2-3	TRBV18
TGTGCCAGCTGGCTGGAACCTATCGGGCCTTACACCTTC	CASWLEPIGPYTF	-	-	TRBJ1-2	TRBV7-9
TGTGCCAGCAGCCAAGGGGGGACAGGGGGCGCACAGACCCAGTACTTC	CASSQGGTGGAQTQYF	TRBD1	-	TRBJ2-5	TRBV3-1/TRBV3-2
TGTGCCAGCAGGCCCGGACGGGGAGAACCCCAGCATTTT	CASRPGRGEPQHF	-	-	TRBJ1-5	TRBV6-5
TGTGCCAGCAGCTTAGGTCTAGGAGATCTCTACGAGCAGTACTTC	CASSLGLGDLYEQYF	-	-	TRBJ2-7	TRBV7-6
TGTGCCAGTAGTATGCAGGGCCATAGCACAGATACGCAGTATTTT	CASSMQGHSTDTQYF	-	-	TRBJ2-3	TRBV19
TGTGCCAGCAGCGTCGGGGGGGACTACGAGCAGTACTTC	CASSVGGDYEQYF	TRBD2	-	TRBJ2-7	TRBV28
TGTGCCTGGAGTGTACGTACAGTTCCATTTTATGGCTACACCTTC	CAWSVRTVPFYGYTF	-	-	TRBJ1-2	TRBV30
TGTGCTAGTGGTTTGAAAGAGAACACTGAAGCTTTCTTT	CASGLKENTEAFF	-	-	TRBJ1-1	TRBV12-5
TGCGCCAGCAGCCAAGAGGAGGGGACTAGCGGGTACAATGAGCAGTTCTTC	CASSQEEGTSGYNEQFF	TRBD2	-	TRBJ2-1	TRBV4-1
TGTGCCAGCAGTTACCCGAGTAACATGAAAGCTTTCTTT	CASSYPSNMKAFF	-	-	TRBJ1-1	TRBV6-5
TGTGCCAGCAGTCCCGGGACAAGTTTCAATCAGCCCCAGCATTTT	CASSPGTSFNQPQHF	-	-	TRBJ1-5	TRBV7-2
TGTGCCAGCAGCTTAGAAGGGGCTACAGGGTTAAGTGAAGCTTTCTTT	CASSLEGATGLSEAFF	-	-	TRBJ1-1	TRBV7-2
TGTGCCAGCAGCCAAGAAAGACACATTACCTACGAGCAGTACTTC	CASSQERHITYEQYF	-	-	TRBJ2-7	TRBV4-2
TGTGCCATCAGTGAGGACATAATGAACTCACCCCTCCACTTT	CAISEDIMNSPLHF	-	-	TRBJ1-6	TRBV10-3
TGTGCCAGCAGCTTTACTAGCGGAACCTTCGGGGATACGCAGTATTTT	CASSFTSGTFGDTQYF	TRBD2	-	TRBJ2-3	TRBV7-9
TGCGCCAGCAGCCCCCAGGGTCGGAATCAGCCCCAGCATTTT	CASSPQGRNQPQHF	-	-	TRBJ1-5	TRBV5-1
TGTGCCAGCAGCCCCCAGATCGGGACTAGCCTCCGTTATGAGCAGTTCTTC	CASSPQIGTSLRYEQFF	TRBD2	-	TRBJ2-1	TRBV4-2
TGTGCCAGCAGCCGTAGCGGGAACTCCTACGAGCAGTACTTC	CASSRSGNSYEQYF	TRBD2	-	TRBJ2-7	TRBV6-5
TGCGCCAGCAGTGAGAGCGGCACTTCCTACGAGCAGTACTTC	CASSESGTSYEQYF	-	once	TRBJ2-7	TRBV10-1
TGTGCCAGCAGCTTATCGGGGGATTACGAGCAGTACTTC	CASSLSGDYEQYF	-	-	TRBJ2-7	TRBV7-3
TGCGCCAGCAGCCAAGTGGGGGGCGGAACTGGCTACACCTTC	CASSQVGGGTGYTF	-	-	TRBJ1-2	TRBV4-1
TGTGCCAGCAGCTTGAGGCGGCAGGGTAATGAAAAACTGTTTTTT	CASSLRRQGNEKLFF	-	-	TRBJ1-4	TRBV5-6
TGTGCCAGCAGTTTATTCTCTAGCGGGCGCCGACGTGACACAGATACGCAGTATTTT	CASSLFSSGRRRDTDTQYF	TRBD2	-	TRBJ2-3	TRBV27
TGTGCCAGCAGCTCAGCCGGGACAGGCTGGGGAACTGAAGCTTTCTTT	CASSSAGTGWGTEAFF	TRBD1	few	TRBJ1-1	TRBV28
TGTGCCAGCTCACCGGACCAAGGAGTTTATGGCTACACCTTC	CASSPDQGVYGYTF	-	few	TRBJ1-2	TRBV18
TGTGCCAGCAGCTTTTTCCAGGGGACCTACAATCAGCCCCAGCATTTT	CASSFFQGTYNQPQHF	-	-	TRBJ1-5	TRBV7-9
TGTGCCAGTGGACCTAGGGTCAATCAGCCCCAGCATTTT	CASGPRVNQPQHF	-	-	TRBJ1-5	TRBV19
TGTGCCAGTAGTATGGGACTAGCGGGACAGGAGCAGTACTTC	CASSMGLAGQEQYF	TRBD2	once	TRBJ2-7	TRBV19
TGCGCCAGCAGCTTGGTGCGGGAAGCTGGCGAGCAGTACTTC	CASSLVREAGEQYF	-	-	TRBJ2-7	TRBV5-1
TGTGCCAGCAGCGTGACAGGGGGTCAGAACACTGAAGCTTTCTTT	CASSVTGGQNTEAFF	TRBD1	once	TRBJ1-1	TRBV7-3
TGCGCCAGCGGAAGCGGTTCCGGCATCCATGAGCAGTTCTTC	CASGSGSGIHEQFF	-	few	TRBJ2-1	TRBV5-1
TGTGCCAGCAGTTTATGGGTAGCGGGAGGACCATACGAGCAGTACTTC	CASSLWVAGGPYEQYF	TRBD2	-	TRBJ2-7	TRBV28
TGTGCCAGTAGTATAGTTCGAGGGGACGGTGAAGCTTTCTTT	CASSIVRGDGEAFF	-	-	TRBJ1-1	TRBV19
TGTGCCTGGAGTTTCGGTGGATCAGCCGGGGAGCTGTTTTTT	CAWSFGGSAGELFF	-	-	TRBJ2-2	TRBV30
TGTGCCAGCAGCCTAGGGGGTGGAGCTGGAAACACCATATATTTT	CASSLGGGAGNTIYF	-	-	TRBJ1-3	TRBV4-2